Listed here are 9 T cell receptor beta chains from one sample, sequenced in a study of Graves' ophthalmopathy and Graves' hyperthyroidism (dated by TCRdb to between 2018 and 2020). Data came from an Illumina HiSeq 2000. TCR beta CDR3 regions were amplified from RNA transcripts for repertoire sequencing. The first round was an RT-PCR using HTBI primers with the Qiagen OneStep RT-PCR kit, and this first round was followed by a second-round multiplex PCR, then size selection and purification. TCRdb reprocessed the public reads (quality trimming at Q25 with fastp, clone calling with MiXCR) and kept in-frame beta chains. Rows are combined by CDR3 protein, so each entry shows the most common genes and DNA. The sample data list roughly 420,000 distinct CDR3 sequences, and around 21% of these were observed just once. The ten largest make up roughly 3% of the sample. Sequenced material: peripheral blood. These receptors came from a woman younger than 30 with stable Graves' hyperthyroidism. Donor details come from another sample of the same person, matched by shared clones.

This clonotype has ten or more counts. This chain connects TRBV10-3 to TRBJ2-5; TRBD2 matches 9 bases. The V gene's germline CDR1 is ENHRY and CDR2 SYGVKD. The CDR3 is made up of 17 amino acids. With 7 bases clipped from V and 2 bases from J, the junction kept 14 bases outside the gene matches. The DNA for the CDR3 is TGTGCCATCAAGGATAGGTCTAGCGGGATTGGGCAAGAGACCCAGTACTTC. It codes for CAIKDRSSGIGQETQYF.

There are many counts of this clonotype. The rearrangement joins TRBV10-3 to TRBJ2-5; no clear D. The CDR3 runs to 14 residues. Germline V lookup: CDR1 ENHRY, CDR2 SYGVKD. The V end lost 4 bases, the J end lost 5 bases, and 14 bases lay between the germline ends. The CDR3 is CAISAVGKVETQYF. CDR3 nucleotide sequence: TGTGCCATCAGTGCTGTGGGGAAGGTTGAGACCCAGTACTTC.

The V call is TRBV14, the J call TRBJ1-2; D possibly corresponds to TRBD1 (6 bases). The CDR3 has 13 residues. CDR1 and CDR2 from the germline V gene are SGHDN and FVKESK. V was clipped by 0 bases and J by 6 bases, with 8 bases between them. CDR3 nucleotide sequence: TGTGCCAGCAGCCAAGATTGGACAGATGGCTACACCTTC. This codes for CASSQDWTDGYTF.

This clonotype was picked up one time. This rearrangement joins TRBV2 to TRBJ1-5; D is unresolved. Deletions cut 10 bases from V and 4 bases from J, with 17 bases between. This CDR3 contains 14 residues. Germline loops: CDR1 SNHLY, CDR2 FYNNEI. DNA of the CDR3: TGTGCCACTCGCAAGGGCAGCCCTAATCAGCCCCAGCATTTT. Residues: CATRKGSPNQPQHF. Together with reference TRBV2 and TRBJ1-5, the CDR3 gives the full variable domain: EPEVTQTPSHQVTQMGQEVILRCVPISNHLYFYWYRQILGQKVEFLVSFYNNEISEKSEIFDDQFSVERPDGSNFTLKIRSTKLEDSAMYFCATRKGSPNQPQHFGDGTRLSIL.

This clonotype was observed at least ten times. The J gene is TRBJ1-3, the V gene TRBV10-3; D gene unclear. Germline V gene lookup returns CDR1 ENHRY and CDR2 SYGVKD. The CDR3 extends over 11 amino acids. Between the trimmed V and J ends, which lost 8 bases and 0 bases, there was a span of 2 bases. Here the CDR3 reads CAIGSGNTIYF. The CDR3 region has the DNA TGTGCCATCGGCTCTGGAAACACCATATATTTT.

In its sample, this clonotype was seen many times. The gene calls are TRBV15 and TRBJ2-5; tentatively, D is TRBD2 (5 bases). The CDR3 sequence is 14 residues long. The germline CDR1 and CDR2 sequences are LNHNV and YYDKDF (reference sequence). Trimming shortened V by 4 bases and J by 2 bases, and 11 bases separated the two germline ends. CDR3 nucleotide sequence: TGTGCCACCAGCACTAGACGGGATCAAGAGACCCAGTACTTC. Its protein is CATSTRRDQETQYF. Together with reference TRBV15 and TRBJ2-5, the CDR3 gives the full variable domain: DAMVIQNPRYQVTQFGKPVTLSCSQTLNHNVMYWYQQKSSQAPKLLFHYYDKDFNNEADTPDNFQSRRPNTSFCFLDIRSPGLGDTAMYLCATSTRRDQETQYFGPGTRLLVL.

The genes are TRBV20-1 and TRBJ2-2; 13 positions agree with TRBD2. Germline loops: CDR1 DFQATT, CDR2 SNEGSKA (reference sequence). V was pared by 7 bases and J by 0 bases, with 5 bases of the junction left unmatched. The CDR3 totals 16 residues. CDR3 sequence: CSVLLAGGSNTGELFF. In nucleotides, the CDR3 is TGCAGTGTTCTACTAGCGGGAGGGTCGAACACCGGGGAGCTGTTTTTT.

The CDR3 nucleotides are TGTGCCAGCAGCCTCGCGGAAGAGGTTCTATGGGGCTACACCTTC. Amino acid sequence: CASSLAEEVLWGYTF. The rearrangement joins TRBV28 to TRBJ1-2; the D is unclear. V lost 6 bases, J lost 8 bases, and 22 bases lay in between. Germline loops: CDR1 MDHEN, CDR2 SYDVKM. This CDR3 comprises 15 residues.

This clonotype was counted many times. Here the CDR3 reads CAWSVGLSLYEQYF. CDR3 sequence (DNA): TGTGCCTGGAGTGTTGGATTGTCGTTATACGAGCAGTACTTC. The genes are TRBV30 and TRBJ2-7; D unresolved. The CDR3 length is 14 residues. Per the germline V gene, CDR1 is GTSNPN and CDR2 is SVGIG (reference sequence). Trimming removed 0 bases at V and 4 bases at J, with 13 bases between.